The T cell receptor beta chain described here comes from a study of shared clonotypes between healthy human individuals. As for the study in general: Researchers drew samples from two women and a few men aged 18 to 49.

Nashville, Tennessee was home to all donors, who were Caucasian adults. Germline CDR1 reads SGHNT; CDR2 reads YYREEE (reference sequence). Trimming took off 4 bases at V and 2 bases at J, with 16 bases between the two ends. The length of the CDR3 is 15 residues. Assay execution took place at the deep level. The repertoire was sequenced with immunoSEQ multiplex PCR; TCRdb's copy has only in-frame clones and lacks some. The top ten clones hold roughly 0.13% of a sample with millions of clones, 85% to 95% of them seen once. The receptor's source is a young man in good health. Sequenced sample: naive CD4+ T cells sorted from blood. As to subset: CD45RA+ positively selected. The rearrangement links TRBV5-4 to TRBJ2-7; a weak D match, TRBD2 (5 bases). CDR3 loop: CASSPDSSFTYEQYF. CDR3 bases: TGTGCCAGCAGCCCGGACTCATCATTTACCTACGAGCAGTACTTC.